What follows describes a single T cell receptor beta chain. Antigen specificity is unknown. These data originate in a study of cytomegalovirus exposure and HLA in healthy donors. Study-level points and caveats: Some public TCRs appeared in many individuals, while most sequences were rare.

The CDR3 runs 14 residues. CDR1 and CDR2 from the germline V gene are SGHTA and FQGNSA. Trimming took off 7 bases at V and 4 bases at J, with 16 bases between the two ends. This table comes from immunoSEQ multiplex PCR, and its TCRdb copy is limited to in-frame clones, with some not included. The sample contains fewer than 200,000 clones, 85% to 90% of which appear only once. The sequence came from a woman in her thirties in good health and CMV-seronegative. The sequencing input was PBMCs. The chain joins TRBV7-2 to TRBJ2-5, with D possibly being TRBD2 (5 bases). CDR3 in DNA: TGTGCCAGCACCACAAGGAGGCCAGGAGAGACCCAGTACTTC. Protein: CASTTRRPGETQYF.